This is a list of T cell receptor beta chains from one sample in a study of PD-1 blockade in classical Hodgkin lymphoma. Sequenced by immunoSEQ multiplex PCR; TCRdb stores in-frame clones only, minus some. The table includes approximately 65,000 clones, about 90% detected once. This sample comprised peripheral blood mononuclear cells (PBMCs), obtained before the fourth cycle of nivolumab. The receptor set was obtained from a human donor with classical Hodgkin lymphoma. Both conserved end residues are part of each CDR3. Fields, in order: clone size, D gene, J gene, V gene, CDR3 protein, CDR3 DNA. A D gene is named only where the DNA matches it firmly. Clone size appears in some rows only: once, few, many, or a class for an expanded clone.

size: .
D: .
J: TRBJ1-3
V: TRBV6-1
CDR3: CASTLLRYSGNTIYF
DNA: TGTGCCAGCACCCTACTAAGGTACTCTGGAAACACCATATATTTT

size: few
D: TRBD1
J: TRBJ1-1
V: TRBV18
CDR3: CASSQGVQAVNTEAFF
DNA: TGTGCCAGCTCTCAGGGGGTACAAGCAGTGAACACTGAAGCTTTCTTT

size: .
D: TRBD1
J: TRBJ1-1
V: TRBV27
CDR3: CASSPWDRPNEAFF
DNA: TGTGCCAGCAGTCCATGGGACAGACCAAATGAAGCTTTCTTT

size: .
D: .
J: TRBJ1-2
V: TRBV2
CDR3: CASSAPGANGYTF
DNA: TGTGCCAGCAGTGCCCCCGGGGCGAATGGCTACACCTTC

size: .
D: .
J: TRBJ2-6
V: TRBV4-1
CDR3: CASSQAVGEGTSSGANVLTF
DNA: TGCGCCAGCAGCCAAGCAGTCGGGGAAGGCACCAGCTCTGGGGCCAACGTCCTGACTTTC

size: .
D: .
J: TRBJ2-2
V: TRBV7-9
CDR3: CASSNPLSGAGELFF
DNA: TGTGCCAGCAGCAATCCTTTATCGGGGGCCGGGGAGCTGTTTTTT

size: .
D: TRBD1
J: TRBJ2-1
V: TRBV30
CDR3: CAWSVVQGASDEQFF
DNA: TGTGCCTGGAGTGTAGTACAGGGGGCATCGGATGAGCAGTTCTTC

size: .
D: .
J: TRBJ2-1
V: TRBV19
CDR3: CASTLGGGNSYNEQFF
DNA: TGTGCCAGTACCTTAGGGGGCGGGAATTCCTACAATGAGCAGTTCTTC

size: once
D: TRBD1
J: TRBJ1-5
V: TRBV6-1
CDR3: CASSEDRGGNQPQHF
DNA: TGTGCCAGCAGCGAGGACAGGGGTGGCAATCAGCCCCAGCATTTT

size: few
D: TRBD2
J: TRBJ2-1
V: TRBV5-4
CDR3: CASSSDPGGAGEQFF
DNA: TGTGCCAGCAGCTCGGACCCCGGGGGGGCAGGTGAGCAGTTCTTC

size: .
D: TRBD1
J: TRBJ1-6
V: TRBV30
CDR3: CAWSSAGQGNSPLHF
DNA: TGTGCCTGGAGTTCCGCGGGACAGGGAAACTCACCCCTCCACTTT

size: .
D: TRBD1
J: TRBJ2-3
V: TRBV30
CDR3: CACSKQGGTDTQYF
DNA: TGTGCCTGCTCAAAACAGGGGGGCACAGATACGCAGTATTTT

size: .
D: .
J: TRBJ1-2
V: TRBV6-5
CDR3: CASSYGRSPNYGYTF
DNA: TGTGCCAGCAGTTACGGCAGGTCCCCCAACTATGGCTACACCTTC

size: .
D: .
J: TRBJ1-1
V: TRBV7-2
CDR3: CASSLQGSTMNTEAFF
DNA: TGTGCCAGCAGCTTACAGGGGTCGACAATGAACACTGAAGCTTTCTTT

size: .
D: .
J: TRBJ2-5
V: TRBV30
CDR3: CAWSVGGSWTQYF
DNA: TGTGCCTGGAGTGTAGGGGGTTCCTGGACCCAGTACTTC

size: .
D: .
J: TRBJ1-2
V: TRBV28
CDR3: CASSFGGLEYRHNYGYTF
DNA: TGTGCCAGCAGTTTCGGGGGACTGGAATACCGCCACAACTATGGCTACACCTTC

size: .
D: .
J: TRBJ1-1
V: TRBV5-1
CDR3: CASSPAGIKGRTEAFF
DNA: TGCGCCAGCAGCCCCGCCGGGATCAAAGGGAGGACTGAAGCTTTCTTT

size: once
D: TRBD1
J: TRBJ2-3
V: TRBV19
CDR3: CASSTFELGQGQSGADTQYF
DNA: TGTGCCAGTAGTACGTTCGAGCTGGGACAGGGCCAAAGTGGTGCAGATACGCAGTATTTT

size: .
D: .
J: TRBJ2-5
V: TRBV7-2
CDR3: CASSLIYRGETQYF
DNA: TGTGCCAGCAGCTTGATCTATCGTGGGGAGACCCAGTACTTC

size: .
D: .
J: TRBJ1-5
V: TRBV7-2
CDR3: CASSWTVNQPQHF
DNA: TGTGCCAGCAGCTGGACAGTTAATCAGCCCCAGCATTTT

size: .
D: .
J: TRBJ2-3
V: TRBV7-2
CDR3: CASRQSGDTQYF
DNA: TGTGCCAGCAGGCAAAGTGGGGATACGCAGTATTTT

size: .
D: .
J: TRBJ2-7
V: TRBV6-5
CDR3: CASSYWGPDQGEQYF
DNA: TGTGCCAGCAGTTACTGGGGACCCGATCAAGGCGAGCAGTACTTC

size: .
D: .
J: TRBJ1-1
V: TRBV19
CDR3: CASSIDLGISKGDTEAFF
DNA: TGTGCCAGTAGTATAGATCTTGGCATCTCAAAAGGGGACACTGAAGCTTTCTTT

size: few
D: .
J: TRBJ1-3
V: TRBV28
CDR3: CASKRQTGNTIYF
DNA: TGTGCCAGCAAGAGACAGACAGGAAACACCATATATTTT

size: once
D: .
J: TRBJ2-2
V: TRBV7-3
CDR3: CASSLNRGGELFF
DNA: TGTGCCAGCAGCTTAAATCGGGGCGGGGAGCTGTTTTTT

size: .
D: .
J: TRBJ2-1
V: TRBV6-1
CDR3: CASSNRVITYNEQFF
DNA: TGTGCCAGCTCCAATAGGGTGATAACCTACAATGAGCAGTTCTTC

size: .
D: .
J: TRBJ2-2
V: TRBV10-3
CDR3: CAITRQPGTGELFF
DNA: TGTGCCATCACAAGACAGCCCGGGACCGGGGAGCTGTTTTTT

size: .
D: TRBD2
J: TRBJ2-7
V: TRBV11-3
CDR3: CASSSSGGNYEQYF
DNA: TGTGCCAGCAGCTCTAGCGGGGGAAACTACGAGCAGTACTTC

size: .
D: TRBD1
J: TRBJ1-5
V: TRBV28
CDR3: CASTLGRGLEQPQHF
DNA: TGTGCCAGCACCCTGGGCAGGGGGCTGGAGCAGCCCCAGCATTTT

size: few
D: .
J: TRBJ1-2
V: TRBV13
CDR3: CASSLGGGYSYYGYTF
DNA: TGTGCCAGCAGCTTAGGCGGGGGCTACTCCTACTATGGCTACACCTTC

size: .
D: .
J: TRBJ2-5
V: TRBV14
CDR3: CASSQGWGRQETQYF
DNA: TGTGCCAGCAGCCAAGGCTGGGGAAGGCAAGAGACCCAGTACTTC

size: .
D: .
J: TRBJ1-6
V: TRBV14
CDR3: CASSQDPNYNSPLHF
DNA: TGTGCCAGCAGCCAAGATCCGAATTATAATTCACCCCTCCACTTT

size: few
D: .
J: TRBJ1-1
V: TRBV28
CDR3: CASSLVRHPNTEAFF
DNA: TGTGCCAGCAGTTTGGTGAGACATCCGAACACTGAAGCTTTCTTT

size: .
D: .
J: TRBJ2-3
V: TRBV2
CDR3: CASSVLGGGKTDTQYF
DNA: TGTGCCAGCAGTGTCCTGGGTGGGGGGAAGACAGATACGCAGTATTTT